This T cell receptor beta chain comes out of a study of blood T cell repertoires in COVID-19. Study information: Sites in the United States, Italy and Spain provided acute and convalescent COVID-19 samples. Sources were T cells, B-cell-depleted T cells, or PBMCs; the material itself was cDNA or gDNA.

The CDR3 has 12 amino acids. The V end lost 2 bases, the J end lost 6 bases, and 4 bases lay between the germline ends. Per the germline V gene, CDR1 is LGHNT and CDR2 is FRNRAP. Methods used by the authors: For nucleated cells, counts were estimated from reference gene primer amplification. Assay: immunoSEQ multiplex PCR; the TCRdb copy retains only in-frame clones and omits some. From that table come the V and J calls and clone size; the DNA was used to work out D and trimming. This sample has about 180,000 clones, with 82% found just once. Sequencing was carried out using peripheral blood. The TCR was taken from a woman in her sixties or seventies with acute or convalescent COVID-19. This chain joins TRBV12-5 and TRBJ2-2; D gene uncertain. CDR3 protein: CASGLQAGELFF. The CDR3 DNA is TGTGCTAGTGGTTTGCAGGCCGGGGAGCTGTTTTTT.